This passage covers 10 T cell receptor beta chains from one sample sequenced in a study of control samples from healthy donors and cancer patients (TCRdb year 2020). To prepare the library, the immunoSEQ multiplex PCR assay was applied. The source is immuneACCESS, and TCRdb retained only in-frame sequences with V and J called. Part of the clones is not carried over; for the studies checked, unresolved V genes explain less than half of this, and the remainder is unexplained. The table for this sample lists about 80,000 clones; roughly 82% of them were counted only once. The top ten clones comprise around 10% of the sample. The sample taken for sequencing was PBMCs. The receptors derive from a man between 60 and 70 years old with head and neck cancer.

This clone was seen only a few times. This rearrangement joins TRBV5-1 to TRBJ2-5; D uncertain. Trimming stripped 2 bases from V and 1 base from J, with 0 bases between. Germline V gene data show CDR1 as SGHRS and CDR2 as YFSETQ. The CDR3 has 11 residues. CDR3 sequence: CASSFQETQYF. In DNA form, the CDR3 reads TGCGCCAGCAGCTTCCAAGAGACCCAGTACTTC.

The rearrangement links TRBV9 to TRBJ1-3; no firm D call. V was shortened by 0 bases and J by 0 bases, with 13 bases between the two germline ends. The CDR3 has 17 residues. Per germline, CDR1 SGDLS and CDR2 YYNGEE. In DNA, the CDR3 is TGTGCCAGCAGCGTAGATGCTCTTAAGAGCTCTGGAAACACCATATATTTT. This encodes CASSVDALKSSGNTIYF.

The genes are TRBV7-2 and TRBJ2-2, with D hard to call. Germline CDR1 reads SGHTA; CDR2 reads FQGNSA. Trimming shortened V by 1 base and J by 0 bases, and 6 bases separated the two germline ends. This CDR3 has 15 residues. The CDR3 DNA reads as TGTGCCAGCAGCTTAGTCGGGCCGAACACCGGGGAGCTGTTTTTT. It translates to CASSLVGPNTGELFF.

This rearrangement joins TRBV5-4 to TRBJ2-2; the D is unclear. V shed 2 bases and J shed 1 base, with 12 bases lying between them. The CDR3 is 16 residues long. CDR1 and CDR2 (germline): SGHNT, YYREEE (reference sequence). The DNA for the CDR3 is TGTGCCAGCAGCTTCCGATCTGGGTGGAACACCGGGGAGCTGTTTTTT. Its protein product is CASSFRSGWNTGELFF.

This sequence joins TRBV30 and TRBJ1-5, with D unclear. The germline gives CDR1 GTSNPN, CDR2 SVGIG (reference sequence). The CDR3 is 13 amino acids. V was shortened by 2 bases and J by 0 bases, with 5 bases between the two germline ends. The CDR3 reads CAWSIYSNQPQHF. DNA for the CDR3: TGTGCCTGGAGTATTTATAGCAATCAGCCCCAGCATTTT.

V is TRBV6-5 and J is TRBJ2-7, with D unclear. V was clipped by 2 bases and J by 4 bases, with 6 bases between them. This CDR3 is 12 amino acids long. Germline V gene sequence: CDR1 MNHEY, CDR2 SVGAGI. The CDR3, as DNA: TGTGCCAGCAGTTACGAAGGTTACGAGCAGTACTTC. Protein product: CASSYEGYEQYF.

This clone was counted between two and nine times. The chain has TRBV7-2 and TRBJ1-4; D unresolved. CDR1 SGHTA and CDR2 FQGNSA come from the germline V gene. V was trimmed by 0 bases and J by 3 bases, leaving 14 bases between them. The CDR3 is made up of 17 amino acids. CDR3 bases: TGTGCCAGCAGCTTAGCGGCGGGTGCGCGGGCTAATGAAAAACTGTTTTTT. Translating it yields CASSLAAGARANEKLFF.

V is TRBV24-1 and J is TRBJ2-1; 13 bases match TRBD2. After removal of 4 bases from V and 6 bases from J, the junction contained 2 bases not matched to a gene. Per the germline V gene, CDR1 is KGHDR and CDR2 is SFDVKD. CDR3 length equals 15 residues. The CDR3 bases are TGTGCCACCAGTGACGGGACTAGCGGGATCAATGAGCAGTTCTTC. Encoded protein: CATSDGTSGINEQFF.

The V gene is TRBV2, the J gene TRBJ1-3; unclear D gene. CDR1 and CDR2 from the germline V gene are SNHLY and FYNNEI. CDR3 length: 16 amino acids. Trimming took off 7 bases at V and 1 base at J, with 17 bases between the two ends. CDR3 sequence reads: CASTIVAGRSGNTIYF. CDR3 nucleotide sequence: TGTGCCAGCACCATTGTGGCCGGTAGATCTGGAAACACCATATATTTT.

This rearrangement joins TRBV5-5 to TRBJ1-4; D remains ambiguous. Trimming cost V 4 bases and J 3 bases, with 10 bases left between them. Germline CDR1 reads SGHKS; CDR2 reads YYEKEE (reference sequence). This CDR3 has 14 residues. CDR3 in DNA: TGTGCCAGCAGCCTGGACGTCTCTAATGAAAAACTGTTTTTT. Translating gives CASSLDVSNEKLFF.